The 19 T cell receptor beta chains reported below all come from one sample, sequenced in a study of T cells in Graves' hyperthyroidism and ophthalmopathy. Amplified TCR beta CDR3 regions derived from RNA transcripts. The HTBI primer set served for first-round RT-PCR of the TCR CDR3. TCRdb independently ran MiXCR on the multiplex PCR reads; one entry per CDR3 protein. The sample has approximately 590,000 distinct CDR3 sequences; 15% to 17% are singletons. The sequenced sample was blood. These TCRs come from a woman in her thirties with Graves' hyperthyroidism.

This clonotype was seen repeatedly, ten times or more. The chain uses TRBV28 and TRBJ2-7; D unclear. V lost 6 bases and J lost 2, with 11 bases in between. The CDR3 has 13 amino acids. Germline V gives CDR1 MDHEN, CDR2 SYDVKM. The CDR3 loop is CASRDGGAYEQYF. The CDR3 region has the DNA TGTGCCAGCAGGGACGGTGGGGCCTACGAGCAGTACTTC.

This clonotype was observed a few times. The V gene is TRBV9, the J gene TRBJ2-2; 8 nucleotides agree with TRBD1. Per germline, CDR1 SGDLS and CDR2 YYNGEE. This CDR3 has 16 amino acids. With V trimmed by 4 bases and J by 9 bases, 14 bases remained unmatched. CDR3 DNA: TGTGCCAGCAGCACCACCGGGACAGGCCCCATGTGGGAGCTGTTTTTT. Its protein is CASSTTGTGPMWELFF.

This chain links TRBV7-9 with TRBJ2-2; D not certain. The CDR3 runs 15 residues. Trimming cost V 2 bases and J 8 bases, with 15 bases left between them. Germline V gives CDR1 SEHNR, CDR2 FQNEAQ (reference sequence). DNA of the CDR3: TGTGCCAGCAGCTTAAGTAACCAGCTTCAGGGGGAGCTGTTTTTT. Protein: CASSLSNQLQGELFF.

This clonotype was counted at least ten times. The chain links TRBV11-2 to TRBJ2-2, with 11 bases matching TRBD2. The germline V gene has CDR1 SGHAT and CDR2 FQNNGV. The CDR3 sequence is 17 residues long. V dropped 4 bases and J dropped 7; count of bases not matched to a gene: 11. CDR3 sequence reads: CASSSQLAGVVFGELFF. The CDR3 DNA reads TGTGCCAGCAGCTCCCAACTAGCGGGAGTCGTGTTCGGGGAGCTGTTTTTT. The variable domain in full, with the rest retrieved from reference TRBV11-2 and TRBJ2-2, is EAGVAQSPRYKIIEKRQSVAFWCNPISGHATLYWYQQILGQGPKLLIQFQNNGVVDDSQLPKDRFSAERLKGVDSTLKIQPAKLEDSAVYLCASSSQLAGVVFGELFFGEGSRLTVL.

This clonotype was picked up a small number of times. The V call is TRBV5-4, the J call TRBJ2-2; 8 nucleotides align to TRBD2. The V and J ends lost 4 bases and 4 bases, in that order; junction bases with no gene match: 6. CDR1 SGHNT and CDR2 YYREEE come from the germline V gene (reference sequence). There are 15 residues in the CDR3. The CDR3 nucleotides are TGTGCCAGCAGCCTGCAGGCGGGAGGCACCGGGGAGCTGTTTTTT. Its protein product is CASSLQAGGTGELFF. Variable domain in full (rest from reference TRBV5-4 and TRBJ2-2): ETGVTQSPTHLIKTRGQQVTLRCSSQSGHNTVSWYQQALGQGPQFIFQYYREEENGRGNFPPRFSGLQFPNYSSELNVNALELDDSALYLCASSLQAGGTGELFFGEGSRLTVL.

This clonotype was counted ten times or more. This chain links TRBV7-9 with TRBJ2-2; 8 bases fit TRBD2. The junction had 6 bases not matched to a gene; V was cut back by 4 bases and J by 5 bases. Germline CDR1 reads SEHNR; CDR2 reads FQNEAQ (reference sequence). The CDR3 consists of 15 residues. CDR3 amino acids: CASSYLTSVTGELFF. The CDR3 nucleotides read TGTGCCAGCAGCTACTTGACTAGCGTTACCGGGGAGCTGTTTTTT.

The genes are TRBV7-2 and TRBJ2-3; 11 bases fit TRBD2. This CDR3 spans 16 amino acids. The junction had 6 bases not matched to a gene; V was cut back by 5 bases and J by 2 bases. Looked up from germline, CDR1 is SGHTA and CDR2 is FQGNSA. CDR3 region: CASSPTSGGPTDTQYF. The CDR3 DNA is TGTGCCAGCAGCCCAACTAGCGGGGGACCCACAGATACGCAGTATTTT.

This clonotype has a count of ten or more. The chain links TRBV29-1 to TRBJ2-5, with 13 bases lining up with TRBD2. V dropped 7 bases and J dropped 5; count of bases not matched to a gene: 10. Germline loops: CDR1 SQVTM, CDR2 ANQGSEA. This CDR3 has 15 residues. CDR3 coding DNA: TGCAGCGCTACGACACTAGCGGGAGGGCATGAGACCCAGTACTTC. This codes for CSATTLAGGHETQYF.

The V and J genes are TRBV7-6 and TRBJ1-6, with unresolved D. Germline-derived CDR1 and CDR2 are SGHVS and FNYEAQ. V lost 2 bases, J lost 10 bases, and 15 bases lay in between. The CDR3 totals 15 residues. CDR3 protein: CASSLYRGRESPLHF. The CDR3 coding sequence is TGTGCCAGCAGCTTATATCGGGGTAGAGAATCACCCCTCCACTTT.

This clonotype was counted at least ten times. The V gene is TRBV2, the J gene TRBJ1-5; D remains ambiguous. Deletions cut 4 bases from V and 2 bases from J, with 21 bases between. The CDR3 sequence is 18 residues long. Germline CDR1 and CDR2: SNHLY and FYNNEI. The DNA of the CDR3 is TGTGCCAGCAGTGTCGGACTGCCAGCGACGGAGGGCAATCAGCCCCAGCATTTT. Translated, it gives CASSVGLPATEGNQPQHF.

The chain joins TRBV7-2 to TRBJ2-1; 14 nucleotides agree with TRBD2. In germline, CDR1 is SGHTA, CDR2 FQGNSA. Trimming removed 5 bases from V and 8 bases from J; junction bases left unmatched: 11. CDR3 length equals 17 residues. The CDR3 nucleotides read TGTGCCAGCAGCGACAGACTAGCGGGAGGGAGGGACGATGAGCAGTTCTTC. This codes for CASSDRLAGGRDDEQFF. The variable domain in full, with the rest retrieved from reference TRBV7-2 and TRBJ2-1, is GAGVSQSPSNKVTEKGKDVELRCDPISGHTALYWYRQSLGQGLEFLIYFQGNSAPDKSGLPSDRFSAERTGGSVSTLTIQRTQQEDSAVYLCASSDRLAGGRDDEQFFGPGTRLTVL.

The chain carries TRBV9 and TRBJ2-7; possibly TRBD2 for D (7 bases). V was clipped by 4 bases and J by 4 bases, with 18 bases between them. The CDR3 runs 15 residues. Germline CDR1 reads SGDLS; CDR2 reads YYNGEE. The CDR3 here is CASSPRGGERYEQYF. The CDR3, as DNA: TGTGCCAGCAGCCCTAGAGGGGGGGAGCGGTACGAGCAGTACTTC.

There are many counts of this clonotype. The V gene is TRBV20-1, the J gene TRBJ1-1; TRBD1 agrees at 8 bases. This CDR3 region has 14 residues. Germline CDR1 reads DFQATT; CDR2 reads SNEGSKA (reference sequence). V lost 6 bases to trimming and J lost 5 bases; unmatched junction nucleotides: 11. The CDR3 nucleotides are TGCAGTGCAATCACGGGACAGGATGAAACTGAAGCTTTCTTT. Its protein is CSAITGQDETEAFF.

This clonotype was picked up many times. The chain's CDR3 is CASSRPGQNTGELFF. DNA of the CDR3: TGTGCCAGCAGTAGACCGGGACAGAACACCGGGGAGCTGTTTTTT. The rearrangement links TRBV12-3 or TRBV12-4 to TRBJ2-2, with D possibly being TRBD1 (6 bases). The CDR3 spans 15 residues. V was trimmed by 5 bases and J by 1 base, leaving 11 bases between them.

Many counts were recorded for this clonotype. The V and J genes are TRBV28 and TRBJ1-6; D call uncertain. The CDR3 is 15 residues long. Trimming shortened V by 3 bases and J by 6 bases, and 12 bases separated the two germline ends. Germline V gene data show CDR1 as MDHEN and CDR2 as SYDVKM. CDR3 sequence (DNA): TGTGCCAGCAGTTTCCTTGACAAGGCTAATTCACCCCTCCACTTT. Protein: CASSFLDKANSPLHF. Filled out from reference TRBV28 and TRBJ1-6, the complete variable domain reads DVKVTQSSRYLVKRTGEKVFLECVQDMDHENMFWYRQDPGLGLRLIYFSYDVKMKEKGDIPEGYSVSREKKERFSLILESASTNQTSMYLCASSFLDKANSPLHFGNGTRLTVT.

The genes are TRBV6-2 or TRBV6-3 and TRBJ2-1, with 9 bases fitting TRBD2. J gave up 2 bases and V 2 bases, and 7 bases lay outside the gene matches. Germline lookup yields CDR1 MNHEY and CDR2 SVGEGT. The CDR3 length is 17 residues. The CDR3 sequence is CASSYGLAGRTYNEQFF. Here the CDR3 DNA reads TGTGCCAGCAGTTACGGGCTAGCGGGAAGAACCTACAATGAGCAGTTCTTC.

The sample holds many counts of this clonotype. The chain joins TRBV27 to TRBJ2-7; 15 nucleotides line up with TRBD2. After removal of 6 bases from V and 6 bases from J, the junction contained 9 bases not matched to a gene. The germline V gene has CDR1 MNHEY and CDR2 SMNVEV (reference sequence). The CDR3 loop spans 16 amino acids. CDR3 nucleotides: TGTGCCAGCAGCCGCGGACTAGCGGGAGGGCCCGGCGAGCAGTACTTC. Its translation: CASSRGLAGGPGEQYF.

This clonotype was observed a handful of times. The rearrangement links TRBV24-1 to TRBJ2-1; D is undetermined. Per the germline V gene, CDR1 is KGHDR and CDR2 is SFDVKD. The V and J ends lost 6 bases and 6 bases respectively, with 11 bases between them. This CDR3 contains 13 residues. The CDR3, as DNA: TGTGCCACCAGTCCCGGAAGATTCAATGAGCAGTTCTTC. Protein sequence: CATSPGRFNEQFF.

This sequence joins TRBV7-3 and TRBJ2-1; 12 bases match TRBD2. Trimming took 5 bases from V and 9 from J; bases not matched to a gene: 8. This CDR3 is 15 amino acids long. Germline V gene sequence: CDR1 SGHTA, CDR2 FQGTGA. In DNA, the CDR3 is TGTGCCAGCAGCCCAGGACTAGCGGGAAAGGGTGAGCAGTTCTTC. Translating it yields CASSPGLAGKGEQFF.